The clone carrying this T cell receptor (beta chain) was detected ten times or more. What it binds is not known. This record belongs to a study of post-analysis software for immune sequencing data. Unique molecular identifiers were carried by the TCR beta cDNA libraries. Each batch of about 0.95 to 11 million T cells produced 490,000 or so cDNA molecules. TCRdb re-called the PCR reads with MiXCR, one entry per CDR3 protein. This sample has under 900,000 distinct CDR3 sequences; around 53% occur once, and the top ten carry 4.6%. Study-wide findings and caveats: In multiple sclerosis, normalized Chao1 diversity was significantly below that of controls.

The clonotype was recovered from a girl between 5 and 17 years old with multiple sclerosis. Specimen: blood.

The CDR3 spells CASSPGLAGGPYEQYF. The CDR3 DNA is TGTGCCAGCAGTCCGGGACTAGCGGGAGGGCCCTACGAGCAGTACTTC. This chain uses TRBV6-6 with TRBJ2-7, with 16 bases aligning to TRBD2. Germline CDR1 and CDR2: MNHNY and SVGAGI (reference sequence). J gave up 2 bases and V 5 bases, and 3 bases lay outside the gene matches. The CDR3 is 16 residues long.